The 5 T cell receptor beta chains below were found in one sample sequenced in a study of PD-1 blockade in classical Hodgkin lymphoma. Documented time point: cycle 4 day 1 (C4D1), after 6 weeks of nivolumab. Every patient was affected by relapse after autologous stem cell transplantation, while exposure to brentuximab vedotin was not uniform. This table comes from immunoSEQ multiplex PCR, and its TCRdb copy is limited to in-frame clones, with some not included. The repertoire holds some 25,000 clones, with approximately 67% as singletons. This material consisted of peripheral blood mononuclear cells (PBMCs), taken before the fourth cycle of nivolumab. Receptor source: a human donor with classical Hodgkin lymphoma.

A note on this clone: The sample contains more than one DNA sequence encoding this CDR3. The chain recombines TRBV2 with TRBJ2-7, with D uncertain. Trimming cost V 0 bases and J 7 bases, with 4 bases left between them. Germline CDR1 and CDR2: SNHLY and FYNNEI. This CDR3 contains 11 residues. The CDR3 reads CASSEAGEQYV. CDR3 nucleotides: TGTGCCAGCAGTGAAGCAGGAGAGCAGTACGTC.

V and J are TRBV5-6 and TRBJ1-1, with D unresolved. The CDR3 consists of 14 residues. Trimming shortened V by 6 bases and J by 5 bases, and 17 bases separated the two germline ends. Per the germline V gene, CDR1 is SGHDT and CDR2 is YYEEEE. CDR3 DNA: TGTGCCAGCAATTCGGAGTGGGGTGTTACTGAAGCTTTCTTT. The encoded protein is CASNSEWGVTEAFF.

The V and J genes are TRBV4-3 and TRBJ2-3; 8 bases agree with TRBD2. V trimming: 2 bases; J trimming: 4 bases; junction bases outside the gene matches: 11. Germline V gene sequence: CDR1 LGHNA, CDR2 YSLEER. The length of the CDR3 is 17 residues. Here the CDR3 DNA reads TGCGCCAGCAGCCAATCCCCGGCGCGGGGGGAGGCAGATACGCAGTATTTT. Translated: CASSQSPARGEADTQYF.

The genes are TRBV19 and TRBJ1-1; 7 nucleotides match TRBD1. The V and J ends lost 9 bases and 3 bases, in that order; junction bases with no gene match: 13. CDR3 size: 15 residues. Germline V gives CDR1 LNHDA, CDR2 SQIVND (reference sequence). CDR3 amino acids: CASLGQAAGDTEAFF. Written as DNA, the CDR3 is TGTGCCAGCCTAGGACAGGCAGCGGGGGACACTGAAGCTTTCTTT.

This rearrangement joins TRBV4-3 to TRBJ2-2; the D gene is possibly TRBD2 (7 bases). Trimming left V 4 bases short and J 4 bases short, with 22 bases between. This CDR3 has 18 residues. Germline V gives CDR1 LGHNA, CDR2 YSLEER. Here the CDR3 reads CASSRKRGGAIGTGELFF. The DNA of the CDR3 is TGCGCCAGCAGCCGGAAAAGGGGGGGAGCAATCGGCACCGGGGAGCTGTTTTTT.